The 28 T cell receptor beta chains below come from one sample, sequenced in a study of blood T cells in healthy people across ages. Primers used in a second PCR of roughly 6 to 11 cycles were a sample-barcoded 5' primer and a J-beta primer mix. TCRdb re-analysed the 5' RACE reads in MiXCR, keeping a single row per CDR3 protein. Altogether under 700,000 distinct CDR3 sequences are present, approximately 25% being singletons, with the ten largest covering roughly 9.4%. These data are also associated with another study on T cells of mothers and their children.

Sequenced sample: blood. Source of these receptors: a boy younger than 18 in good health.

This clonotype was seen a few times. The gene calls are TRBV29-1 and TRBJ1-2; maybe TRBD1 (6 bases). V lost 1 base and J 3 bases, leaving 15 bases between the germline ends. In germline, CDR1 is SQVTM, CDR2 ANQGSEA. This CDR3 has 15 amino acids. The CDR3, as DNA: TGCAGCGTTGAAGGATCGGGGGGCCAGGACTATGGCTACACCTTC. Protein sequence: CSVEGSGGQDYGYTF.

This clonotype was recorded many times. CDR3 amino acids: CASSGLGNEQFF. CDR3 in DNA: TGTGCCAGCAGCGGACTAGGCAATGAGCAGTTCTTC. The chain has TRBV7-6 and TRBJ2-1; 7 bases are a match to TRBD2. The length of the CDR3 is 12 residues. V lost 5 bases, J lost 6 bases, and 1 base stayed unmatched. Germline assignment: CDR1 SGHVS and CDR2 FNYEAQ. The full variable domain, completed using reference TRBV7-6 and TRBJ2-1, is GAGVSQSPRYKVTKRGQDVALRCDPISGHVSLYWYRQALGQGPEFLTYFNYEAQQDKSGLPNDRFSAERPEGSISTLTIQRTEQRDSAMYRCASSGLGNEQFFGPGTRLTVL.

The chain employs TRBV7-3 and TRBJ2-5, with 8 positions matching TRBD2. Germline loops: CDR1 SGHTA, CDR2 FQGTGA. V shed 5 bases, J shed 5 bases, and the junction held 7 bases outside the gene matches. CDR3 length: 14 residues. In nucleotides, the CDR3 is TGTGCCAGCAGCCAAAGCGGGAGAGGGGAGACCCAGTACTTC. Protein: CASSQSGRGETQYF.

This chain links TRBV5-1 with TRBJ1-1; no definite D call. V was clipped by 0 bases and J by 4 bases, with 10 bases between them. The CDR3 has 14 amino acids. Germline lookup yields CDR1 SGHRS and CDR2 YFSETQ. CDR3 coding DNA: TGCGCCAGCAGCTTGGACAGTCTCGGCACTGAAGCTTTCTTT. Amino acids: CASSLDSLGTEAFF. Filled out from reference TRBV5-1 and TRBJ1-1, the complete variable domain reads KAGVTQTPRYLIKTRGQQVTLSCSPISGHRSVSWYQQTPGQGLQFLFEYFSETQRNKGNFPGRFSGRQFSNSRSEMNVSTLELGDSALYLCASSLDSLGTEAFFGQGTRLTVV.

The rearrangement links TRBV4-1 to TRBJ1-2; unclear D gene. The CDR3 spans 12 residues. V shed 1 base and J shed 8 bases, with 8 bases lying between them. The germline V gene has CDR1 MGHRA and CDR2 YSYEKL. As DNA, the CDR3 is TGCGCCAGCAGCCAAGGGACTTTGGGCTACACCTTC. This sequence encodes CASSQGTLGYTF.

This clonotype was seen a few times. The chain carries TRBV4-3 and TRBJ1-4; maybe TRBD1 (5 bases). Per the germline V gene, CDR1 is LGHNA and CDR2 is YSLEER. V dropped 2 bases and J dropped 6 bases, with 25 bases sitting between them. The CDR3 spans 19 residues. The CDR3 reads CASSQPGAGKDWGDEKLFF. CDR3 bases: TGCGCCAGCAGCCAACCCGGGGCAGGGAAGGACTGGGGGGATGAAAAACTGTTTTTT.

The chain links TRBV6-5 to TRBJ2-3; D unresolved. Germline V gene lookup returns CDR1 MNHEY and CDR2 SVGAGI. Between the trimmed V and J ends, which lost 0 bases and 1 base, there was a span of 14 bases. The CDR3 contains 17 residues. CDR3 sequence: CASSYSPVPTRTDTQYF. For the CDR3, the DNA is TGTGCCAGCAGTTACTCCCCAGTGCCAACCCGCACAGATACGCAGTATTTT.

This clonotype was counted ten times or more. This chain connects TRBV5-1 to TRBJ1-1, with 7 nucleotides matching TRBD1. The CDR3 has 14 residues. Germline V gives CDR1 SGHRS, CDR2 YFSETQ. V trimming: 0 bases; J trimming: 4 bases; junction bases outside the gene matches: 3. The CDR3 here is CASSLAAGGTEAFF. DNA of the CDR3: TGCGCCAGCAGCTTGGCCGCAGGGGGCACTGAAGCTTTCTTT.

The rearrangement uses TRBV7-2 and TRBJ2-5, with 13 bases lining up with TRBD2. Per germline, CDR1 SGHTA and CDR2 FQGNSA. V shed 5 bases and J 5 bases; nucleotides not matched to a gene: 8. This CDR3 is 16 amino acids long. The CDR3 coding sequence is TGTGCCAGCAGCCATACTAGCGGGAGGGCCCTTGAGACCCAGTACTTC. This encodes CASSHTSGRALETQYF.

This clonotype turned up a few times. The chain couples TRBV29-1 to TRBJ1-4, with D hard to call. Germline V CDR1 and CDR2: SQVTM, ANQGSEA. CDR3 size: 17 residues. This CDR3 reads CRSGHTGNPEADEKLFF. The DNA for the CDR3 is TGCCGTAGTGGCCATACGGGTAATCCAGAGGCCGATGAAAAACTGTTTTTT.

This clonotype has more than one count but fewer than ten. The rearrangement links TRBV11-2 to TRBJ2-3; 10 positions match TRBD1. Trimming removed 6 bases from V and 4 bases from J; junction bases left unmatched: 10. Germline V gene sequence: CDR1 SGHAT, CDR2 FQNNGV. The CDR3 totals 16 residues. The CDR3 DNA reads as TGTGCCAGCAGACTAGGGGGGACAGGGGCAGCAGATACGCAGTATTTT. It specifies CASRLGGTGAADTQYF.

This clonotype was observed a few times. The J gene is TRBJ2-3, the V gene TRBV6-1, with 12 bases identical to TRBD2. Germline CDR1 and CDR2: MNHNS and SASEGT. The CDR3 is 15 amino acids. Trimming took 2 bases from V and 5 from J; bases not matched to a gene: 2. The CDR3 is CASSELAGGKDTQYF. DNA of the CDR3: TGTGCCAGCAGTGAACTAGCGGGAGGGAAAGATACGCAGTATTTT.

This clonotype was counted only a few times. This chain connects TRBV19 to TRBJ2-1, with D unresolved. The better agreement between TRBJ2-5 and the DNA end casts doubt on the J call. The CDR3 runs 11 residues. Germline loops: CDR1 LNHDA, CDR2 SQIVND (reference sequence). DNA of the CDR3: TGTGCCAGTAGTATCTTGGGGACCCAGTACTTC. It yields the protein CASSILGTQYF.

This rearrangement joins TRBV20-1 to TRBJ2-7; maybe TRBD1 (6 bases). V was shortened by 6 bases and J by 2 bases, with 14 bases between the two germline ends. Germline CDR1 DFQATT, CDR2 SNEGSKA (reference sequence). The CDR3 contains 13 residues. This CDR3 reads CSAATGPTYEQYF. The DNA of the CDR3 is TGCAGTGCCGCTACAGGGCCCACCTACGAGCAGTACTTC.

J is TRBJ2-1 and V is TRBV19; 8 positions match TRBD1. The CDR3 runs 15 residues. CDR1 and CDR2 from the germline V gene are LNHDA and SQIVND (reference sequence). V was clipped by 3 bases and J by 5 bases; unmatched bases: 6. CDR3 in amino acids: CASSIRTGLDNEQFF. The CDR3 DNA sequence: TGTGCCAGTAGTATCCGGACAGGGCTTGACAATGAGCAGTTCTTC.

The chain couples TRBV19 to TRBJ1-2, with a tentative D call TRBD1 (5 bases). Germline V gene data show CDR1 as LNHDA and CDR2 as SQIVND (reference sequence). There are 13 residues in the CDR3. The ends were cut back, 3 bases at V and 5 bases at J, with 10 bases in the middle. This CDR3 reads CASSILGPYGYTF. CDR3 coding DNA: TGTGCCAGTAGTATTCTGGGGCCATATGGCTACACCTTC. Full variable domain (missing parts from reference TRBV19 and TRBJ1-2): DGGITQSPKYLFRKEGQNVTLSCEQNLNHDAMYWYRQDPGQGLRLIYYSQIVNDFQKGDIAEGYSVSREKKESFPLTVTSAQKNPTAFYLCASSILGPYGYTFGSGTRLTVV.

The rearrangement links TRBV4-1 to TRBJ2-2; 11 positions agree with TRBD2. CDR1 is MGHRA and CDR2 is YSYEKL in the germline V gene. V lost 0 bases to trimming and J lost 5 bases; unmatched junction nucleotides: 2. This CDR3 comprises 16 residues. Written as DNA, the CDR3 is TGCGCCAGCAGCCAAGATCCTAGCGGGAGGACCGGGGAGCTGTTTTTT. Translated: CASSQDPSGRTGELFF.

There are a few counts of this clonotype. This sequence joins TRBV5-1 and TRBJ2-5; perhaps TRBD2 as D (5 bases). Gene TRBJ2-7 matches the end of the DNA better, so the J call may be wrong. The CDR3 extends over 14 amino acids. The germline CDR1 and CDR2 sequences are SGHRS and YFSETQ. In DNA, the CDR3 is TGCGCCAGCAGCTTGGTTCGGGGAAGCAACGAGCAGTACTTC. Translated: CASSLVRGSNEQYF.

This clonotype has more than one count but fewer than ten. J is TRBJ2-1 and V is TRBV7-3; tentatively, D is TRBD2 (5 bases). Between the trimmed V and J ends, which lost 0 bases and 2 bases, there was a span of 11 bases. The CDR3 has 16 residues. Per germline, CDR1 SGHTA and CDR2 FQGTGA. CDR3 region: CASSLTLAAAYNEQFF. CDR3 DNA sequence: TGTGCCAGCAGCTTAACTCTAGCCGCCGCCTACAATGAGCAGTTCTTC.

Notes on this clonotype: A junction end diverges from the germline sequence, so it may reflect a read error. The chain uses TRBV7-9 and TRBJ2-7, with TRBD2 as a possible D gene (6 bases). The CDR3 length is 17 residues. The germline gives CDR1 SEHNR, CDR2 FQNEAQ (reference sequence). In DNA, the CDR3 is TGTGCCAGCAGCTTCCCGCGAACCTCGGGACTCTCCGACGAGCAGTACTTC. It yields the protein CASSFPRTSGLSDEQYF.

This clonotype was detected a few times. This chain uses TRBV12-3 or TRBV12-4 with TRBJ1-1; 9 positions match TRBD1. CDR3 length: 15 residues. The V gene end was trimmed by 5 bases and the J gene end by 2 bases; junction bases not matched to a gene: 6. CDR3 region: CASSLGQGRNTEAFF. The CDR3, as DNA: TGTGCCAGCAGTCTAGGACAGGGGAGAAACACTGAAGCTTTCTTT.

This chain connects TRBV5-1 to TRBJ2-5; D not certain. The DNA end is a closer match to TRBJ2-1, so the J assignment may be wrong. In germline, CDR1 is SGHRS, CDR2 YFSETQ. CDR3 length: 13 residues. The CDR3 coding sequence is TGCGCCAGCAGCTTGGCCCCCCCGGATGAGCAGTTCTTC. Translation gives CASSLAPPDEQFF.

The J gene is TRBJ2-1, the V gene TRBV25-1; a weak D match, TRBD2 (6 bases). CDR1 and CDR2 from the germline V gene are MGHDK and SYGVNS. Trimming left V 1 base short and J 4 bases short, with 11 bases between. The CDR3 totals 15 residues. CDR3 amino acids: CASSESVAGYNEQFF. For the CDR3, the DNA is TGTGCCAGCAGTGAATCAGTTGCGGGATACAATGAGCAGTTCTTC.

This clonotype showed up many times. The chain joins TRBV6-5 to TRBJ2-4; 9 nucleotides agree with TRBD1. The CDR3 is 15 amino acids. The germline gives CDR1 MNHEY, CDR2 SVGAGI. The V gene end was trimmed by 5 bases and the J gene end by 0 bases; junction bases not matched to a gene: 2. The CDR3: CASSPDRGAKNIQYF. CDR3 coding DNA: TGTGCCAGCAGTCCGGACAGGGGAGCCAAAAACATTCAGTACTTC.

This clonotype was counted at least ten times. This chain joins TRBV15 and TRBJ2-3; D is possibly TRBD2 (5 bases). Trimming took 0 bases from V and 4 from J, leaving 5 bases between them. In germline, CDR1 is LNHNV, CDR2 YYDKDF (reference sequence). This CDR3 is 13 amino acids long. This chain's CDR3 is CATSRDGADTQYF. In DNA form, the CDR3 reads TGTGCCACCAGCAGAGACGGGGCAGATACGCAGTATTTT. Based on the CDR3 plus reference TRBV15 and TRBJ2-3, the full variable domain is DAMVIQNPRYQVTQFGKPVTLSCSQTLNHNVMYWYQQKSSQAPKLLFHYYDKDFNNEADTPDNFQSRRPNTSFCFLDIRSPGLGDTAMYLCATSRDGADTQYFGPGTRLTVL.

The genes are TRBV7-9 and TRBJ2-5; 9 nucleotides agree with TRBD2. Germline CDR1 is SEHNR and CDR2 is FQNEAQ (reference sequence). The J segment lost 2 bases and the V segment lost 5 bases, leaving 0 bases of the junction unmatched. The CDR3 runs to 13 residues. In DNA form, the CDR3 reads TGTGCCAGCAGCACTAGCGGGCAAGAGACCCAGTACTTC. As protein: CASSTSGQETQYF.

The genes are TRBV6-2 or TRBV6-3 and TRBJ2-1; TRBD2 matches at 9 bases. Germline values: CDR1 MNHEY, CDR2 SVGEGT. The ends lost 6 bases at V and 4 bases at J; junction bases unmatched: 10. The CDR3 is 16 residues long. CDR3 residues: CASRTDSGRTYNEQFF. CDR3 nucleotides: TGTGCCAGCAGAACGGATAGCGGGAGAACTTACAATGAGCAGTTCTTC.

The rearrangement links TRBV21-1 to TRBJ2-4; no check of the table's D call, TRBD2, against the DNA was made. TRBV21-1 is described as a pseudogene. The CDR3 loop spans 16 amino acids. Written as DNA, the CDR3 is TGTGCCAGCAGCCCAGGGAGGAAAAGGGGCAAAAACATTCAGTACTTC. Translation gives CASSPGRKRGKNIQYF.